One and the same sample provided the 21 T cell receptor beta chains below, sequenced in a study of shared clonotypes between healthy human individuals. The repertoire was sequenced with immunoSEQ multiplex PCR; TCRdb's copy has only in-frame clones and lacks some. The sample consists of roughly 2,500,000 clones, over 85% of them appearing once. The specimen was naive CD4+ T cells from PBMCs. Subset reported: CD45RA+ positively selected. The receptors stem from a man younger than 30 in good health. Some clones in this sample may be carry-over from other donors' samples.

The chain employs TRBV5-4 and TRBJ1-2; perhaps TRBD1 as D (5 bases). Between the trimmed V and J ends, which lost 7 bases and 8 bases, there was a span of 12 bases. Germline-derived CDR1 and CDR2 are SGHNT and YYREEE (reference sequence). The CDR3 extends over 11 amino acids. DNA for the CDR3: TGTGCCAGCTCCTGGGGGGTAGGCTACACCTTC. It codes for CASSWGVGYTF. Based on the CDR3 plus reference TRBV5-4 and TRBJ1-2, the full variable domain is ETGVTQSPTHLIKTRGQQVTLRCSSQSGHNTVSWYQQALGQGPQFIFQYYREEENGRGNFPPRFSGLQFPNYSSELNVNALELDDSALYLCASSWGVGYTFGSGTRLTVV.

V usage is TRBV30 and J usage is TRBJ2-7; D may correspond to TRBD1 or TRBD2 (5 bases each). CDR3 length equals 14 residues. The V end lost 2 bases, the J end lost 5 bases, and 16 bases lay between the germline ends. Germline V gene data show CDR1 as GTSNPN and CDR2 as SVGIG (reference sequence). The chain's CDR3 is CAWSTGTQRNEQYF. Here the CDR3 DNA reads TGTGCCTGGAGTACCGGGACGCAAAGAAACGAGCAGTACTTC.

Points on this clone: This specimen includes other DNA sequences encoding the same CDR3. The rearrangement links TRBV5-1 to TRBJ2-1; 11 nucleotides agree with TRBD2. V lost 4 bases to trimming and J lost 2 bases; unmatched junction nucleotides: 5. CDR3 length: 16 amino acids. Germline CDR1 SGHRS, CDR2 YFSETQ. CDR3 in amino acids: CASSPGLAGPYNEQFF. The CDR3 DNA is TGCGCCAGCAGCCCAGGACTAGCGGGCCCCTACAATGAGCAGTTCTTC.

The rearrangement links TRBV20-1 to TRBJ1-6, with a possible D match to TRBD1 (6 bases). The length of the CDR3 is 11 residues. V was cut by 7 bases and J by 14 bases, with 15 bases left in between. Germline loops: CDR1 DFQATT, CDR2 SNEGSKA (reference sequence). CDR3 region: CSVRGGRTLHF. As DNA, the CDR3 is TGCAGTGTCAGAGGGGGACGGACCCTCCACTTT.

V usage is TRBV6-4 and J usage is TRBJ2-3; 11 nucleotides align to TRBD2. CDR3 length: 18 amino acids. Trimming cost V 0 bases and J 2 bases; bases outside gene matches: 7. Germline values: CDR1 MRHNA, CDR2 SNTAGT. CDR3 residues: CASSDSSASGRNTDTQYF. Here the CDR3 DNA reads TGTGCCAGCAGTGACTCCTCAGCTAGCGGGAGGAACACAGATACGCAGTATTTT.

V is TRBV28 and J is TRBJ2-1; 16 bases align to TRBD2. CDR3 length: 17 residues. Germline V gene data show CDR1 as MDHEN and CDR2 as SYDVKM. Trimming cost V 3 bases and J 15 bases; bases outside gene matches: 14. The CDR3 nucleotides read TGTGCCAGCAGTTTCTCCACCAAGGGACTAGCGGGAGGGCCACTGTTCTTC. Protein sequence: CASSFSTKGLAGGPLFF.

Turning to this clone: This sample also contains other DNA sequences that code for the same CDR3. This sequence joins TRBV11-2 and TRBJ2-1; D remains unclear. Germline CDR1 and CDR2: SGHAT and FQNNGV. There are 12 residues in the CDR3. With 4 bases removed from V and 5 bases from J, the gap between germline ends came to 6 bases. CDR3 nucleotides: TGTGCCAGCAGCTCCGATCACAATGAGCAGTTCTTC. Residues: CASSSDHNEQFF. Full variable domain (outside the CDR3, taken from reference TRBV11-2 and TRBJ2-1): EAGVAQSPRYKIIEKRQSVAFWCNPISGHATLYWYQQILGQGPKLLIQFQNNGVVDDSQLPKDRFSAERLKGVDSTLKIQPAKLEDSAVYLCASSSDHNEQFFGPGTRLTVL.

This chain joins TRBV2 and TRBJ1-5; D gene unclear. CDR3 length: 13 amino acids. V lost 2 bases and J 9 bases, leaving 11 bases between the germline ends. Germline values: CDR1 SNHLY, CDR2 FYNNEI. The CDR3 nucleotides read TGTGCCAGCAGTGAACATGACCCTTTGCCCCAGCATTTT. Protein: CASSEHDPLPQHF.

The rearrangement uses TRBV21-1 and TRBJ1-4; the tabulated D call, TRBD1, remains unverified against the DNA. TRBV21-1 represents a pseudogene. The CDR3 consists of 15 residues. The CDR3 DNA sequence: TGTGCCAGCAGCACGACAGGGGACCTCGATGAAAAACTGTTTTTT. Translated, it gives CASSTTGDLDEKLFF.

A word on this clone: Different DNA sequences within this sample yield the same CDR3. The CDR3 here is CASRGDTEAFF. CDR3 nucleotide sequence: TGTGCCAGCAGGGGAGACACTGAAGCTTTCTTT. This chain joins TRBV28 and TRBJ1-1; D gene uncertain. The CDR3 sequence is 11 residues long. The ends were cut back, 6 bases at V and 3 bases at J, with 5 bases in the middle. Germline CDR1 reads MDHEN; CDR2 reads SYDVKM. The whole variable domain, remainder taken from reference TRBV28 and TRBJ1-1, is DVKVTQSSRYLVKRTGEKVFLECVQDMDHENMFWYRQDPGLGLRLIYFSYDVKMKEKGDIPEGYSVSREKKERFSLILESASTNQTSMYLCASRGDTEAFFGQGTRLTVV.

The chain employs TRBV6-1 and TRBJ2-7; D gene uncertain. CDR3 length: 15 residues. Germline values: CDR1 MNHNS, CDR2 SASEGT. Trimming pared 4 bases from V and 2 bases from J, leaving 15 bases between. CDR3 sequence (DNA): TGTGCCAGCAGTGTAGCCGTAACCCCCACCTACGAGCAGTACTTC. Amino acids: CASSVAVTPTYEQYF.

The gene calls are TRBV29-1 and TRBJ2-1; D gene unclear. The CDR3 is 14 amino acids. V gave up 0 bases and J gave up 5 bases, with 11 bases separating them. Germline V gives CDR1 SQVTM, CDR2 ANQGSEA. The CDR3 here is CSVEEGSSHNEQFF. CDR3 nucleotides: TGCAGCGTTGAAGAGGGGTCCAGCCACAATGAGCAGTTCTTC.

This clone was detected only once. The rearrangement uses TRBV9 and TRBJ2-3; D is undetermined. Germline CDR1 reads SGDLS; CDR2 reads YYNGEE. The CDR3 extends over 15 amino acids. V lost 0 bases to trimming and J lost 3 bases, with 11 bases between them. The CDR3 nucleotides read TGTGCCAGCAGCGTAGACATAGGACCGACAGATACGCAGTATTTT. It specifies CASSVDIGPTDTQYF.

Written as DNA, the CDR3 is TGTGCCAGCAGATCGACCGCCTTCAAATCTGAAGCTTTCTTT. Protein product: CASRSTAFKSEAFF. J is TRBJ1-1 and V is TRBV25-1; D is unclear. Trimming removed 6 bases from V and 6 bases from J, with 17 bases in between. From germline, CDR1 is MGHDK and CDR2 SYGVNS. There are 14 residues in the CDR3.

The V and J genes are TRBV9 and TRBJ1-1, with D uncertain. The V gene's germline CDR1 is SGDLS and CDR2 YYNGEE. The CDR3 covers 15 residues. V lost 4 bases and J 5 bases, leaving 18 bases between the germline ends. The CDR3 here is CASSLDGEGDTEAFF. DNA for the CDR3: TGTGCCAGCAGCTTAGATGGGGAGGGAGATACTGAAGCTTTCTTT.

Here the CDR3 DNA reads TGCGCCAGCAGCTTTCAGTACAGGGGGCTGGACACCGGGGAGCTGTTTTTT. Translating it yields CASSFQYRGLDTGELFF. The chain is built from TRBV5-1 and TRBJ2-2, with 9 positions matching TRBD1. V lost 2 bases, J lost 3 bases, and 8 bases stayed unmatched. Germline CDR1 reads SGHRS; CDR2 reads YFSETQ. The CDR3 length is 17 residues. Full variable domain (remainder filled in from reference TRBV5-1 and TRBJ2-2): KAGVTQTPRYLIKTRGQQVTLSCSPISGHRSVSWYQQTPGQGLQFLFEYFSETQRNKGNFPGRFSGRQFSNSRSEMNVSTLELGDSALYLCASSFQYRGLDTGELFFGEGSRLTVL.

Worth noting for this clone: Other nucleotide sequences from this sample produce the same CDR3. V gene TRBV5-8 combines with J gene TRBJ1-5; D call uncertain. CDR1 SGHTS and CDR2 YDEGEE come from the germline V gene. The CDR3 runs to 15 residues. Trimming took off 0 bases at V and 0 bases at J, with 7 bases between the two ends. In DNA form, the CDR3 reads TGTGCCAGCAGCTTGGGACAATATAGCAATCAGCCCCAGCATTTT. The encoded protein is CASSLGQYSNQPQHF.

This clone showed up just once. This chain connects TRBV7-9 to TRBJ2-3, with TRBD2 matching 10 bases. CDR3 size: 16 residues. Germline V gives CDR1 SEHNR, CDR2 FQNEAQ (reference sequence). The V and J ends lost 5 bases and 2 bases, in that order; junction bases with no gene match: 7. The CDR3: CASSQSSGSYTDTQYF. CDR3 sequence (DNA): TGTGCCAGCAGCCAATCTAGCGGGAGTTACACAGATACGCAGTATTTT.

As concerns this clone: Other nucleotide sequences in the sample specify the same CDR3. The chain has TRBV28 and TRBJ2-3; D not resolved. The CDR3 sequence is 14 residues long. The germline gives CDR1 MDHEN, CDR2 SYDVKM. Trimming shortened V by 3 bases and J by 2 bases, and 9 bases separated the two germline ends. CDR3 residues: CASSLGGITDTQYF. For the CDR3, the DNA is TGTGCCAGCAGTTTGGGCGGAATCACAGATACGCAGTATTTT.

The rearrangement joins TRBV6-1 to TRBJ2-7; D remains ambiguous. The CDR3 has 11 residues. CDR1 is MNHNS and CDR2 is SASEGT in the germline V gene. Trimming shortened V by 6 bases and J by 9 bases, and 12 bases separated the two germline ends. The DNA of the CDR3 is TGTGCCAGCAGCACGGGTACTTGGCAGTACTTC. Protein sequence: CASSTGTWQYF.

The rearrangement joins TRBV6-5 to TRBJ1-1; D remains unclear. The germline CDR1 and CDR2 sequences are MNHEY and SVGAGI. The CDR3 has 11 residues. Trimming pared 4 bases from V and 11 bases from J, leaving 11 bases between. The CDR3 DNA sequence: TGTGCCAGCAGTTCACCTAGAGAGGCTTTCTTT. Protein: CASSSPREAFF.